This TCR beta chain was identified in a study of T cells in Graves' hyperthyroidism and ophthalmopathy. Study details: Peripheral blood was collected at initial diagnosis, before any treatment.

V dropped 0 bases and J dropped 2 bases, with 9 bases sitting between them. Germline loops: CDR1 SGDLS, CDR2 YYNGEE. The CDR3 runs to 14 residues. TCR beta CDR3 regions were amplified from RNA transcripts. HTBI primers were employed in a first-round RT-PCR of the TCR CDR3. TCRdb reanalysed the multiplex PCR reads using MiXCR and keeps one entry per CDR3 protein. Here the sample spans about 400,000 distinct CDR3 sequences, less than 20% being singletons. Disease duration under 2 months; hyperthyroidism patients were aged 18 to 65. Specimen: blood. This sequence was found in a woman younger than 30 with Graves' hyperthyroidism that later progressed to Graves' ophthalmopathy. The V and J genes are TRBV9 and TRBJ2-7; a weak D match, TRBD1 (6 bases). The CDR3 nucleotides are TGTGCCAGCAGCGTAGGGCAGGGGACCTACGAGCAGTACTTC. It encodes CASSVGQGTYEQYF. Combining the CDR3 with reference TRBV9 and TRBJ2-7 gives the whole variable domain DSGVTQTPKHLITATGQRVTLRCSPRSGDLSVYWYQQSLDQGLQFLIQYYNGEERAKGNILERFSAQQFPDLHSELNLSSLELGDSALYFCASSVGQGTYEQYFGPGTRLTVT.